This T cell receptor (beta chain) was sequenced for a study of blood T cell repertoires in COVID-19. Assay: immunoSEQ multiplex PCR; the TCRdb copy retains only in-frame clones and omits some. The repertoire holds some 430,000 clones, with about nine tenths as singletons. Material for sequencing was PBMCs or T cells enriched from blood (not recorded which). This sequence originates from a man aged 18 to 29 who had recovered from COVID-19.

CDR3 nucleotides: TGTGCCAGCGGGACAGTCAGTAATTCACCCCTCCACTTT. Protein sequence: CASGTVSNSPLHF. The genes are TRBV19 and TRBJ1-6; TRBD1 matches 7 bases. Germline V lookup: CDR1 LNHDA, CDR2 SQIVND (reference sequence). The CDR3 has 13 amino acids. V was pared by 9 bases and J by 6 bases, with 5 bases of the junction left unmatched.